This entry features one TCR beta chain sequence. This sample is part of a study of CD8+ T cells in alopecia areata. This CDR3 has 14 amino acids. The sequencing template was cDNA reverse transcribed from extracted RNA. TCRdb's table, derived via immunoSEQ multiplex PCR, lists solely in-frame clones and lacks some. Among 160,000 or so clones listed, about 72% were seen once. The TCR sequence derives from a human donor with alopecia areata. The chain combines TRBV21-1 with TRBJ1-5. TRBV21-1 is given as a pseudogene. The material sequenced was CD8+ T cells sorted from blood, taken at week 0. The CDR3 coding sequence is TGTGCCAGCAGCAAGAAGGATAGCAATCAGCCCCAGCATTTT. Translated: CASSKKDSNQPQHF.